This T cell receptor beta chain stems from a study of blood T cells in healthy people across ages. Study details: About one barcoded beta molecule per two T cells came from capture by template switching. Study-level findings and limits: The percentage of naive T cells correlated strongly with TCR beta diversity.

The CDR3 sequence is 15 residues long. Germline trimming cut 4 bases from V and 6 bases from J; bases unmatched to any gene: 5. Germline loops: CDR1 LGHNA, CDR2 YSLEER. A J-beta primer mix and a sample-barcoded 5' primer were used in a second PCR of about 7 to 12 cycles. Every cDNA molecule bore a tag from a template-switch adaptor containing 12 random nucleotides. Every sample gave at least 2.5 million paired-end reads containing CDR3. Via MiXCR, TCRdb re-called the 5' RACE reads, giving one row per CDR3 protein. The sample lists about a million distinct CDR3 sequences; around 46% were seen once. With regard to this clonotype: Its specificity is not known. A much bigger clone sits one base away, suggesting this may be a read error.

Sequencing input: blood. The chain couples TRBV4-3 to TRBJ2-1, with TRBD2 matching over 11 bases. The clonotype originates from a young man in good health. The CDR3 bases are TGCGCCAGCAGCCTAAGGGGGACTAGCGGCAATGAGCAGTTCTTC. Amino acids: CASSLRGTSGNEQFF.